The next 10 T cell receptor beta chains were all read from a single sample in a study of blood T cell repertoires in COVID-19. The data were produced by immunoSEQ multiplex PCR, yet TCRdb's version contains in-frame clones alone and is incomplete. The table lists about 400,000 clones, around 89% of them singletons. Sequencing was performed on peripheral blood. These receptors all come from a woman aged 25-40 years with acute or convalescent COVID-19.

In this sample, this clone turned up once. The chain joins TRBV2 to TRBJ1-1; possibly TRBD1 for D (6 bases). V lost 8 bases and J lost 0, with 13 bases in between. CDR3 size: 14 residues. The V gene's germline CDR1 is SNHLY and CDR2 FYNNEI. The CDR3 bases are TGTGCCAGCGACAGACAGGCTTTGAACACTGAAGCTTTCTTT. Its translation: CASDRQALNTEAFF.

V is TRBV30 and J is TRBJ1-3, with D unclear. CDR1 is GTSNPN, CDR2 SVGIG, per germline (reference sequence). The V gene lost 4 bases and the J gene lost 1 base, with 11 bases spanning the gap. This CDR3 comprises 14 residues. For the CDR3, the DNA is TGTGCCTGGACCCTTGGCAGGTCTGGAAACACCATATATTTT. This codes for CAWTLGRSGNTIYF.

The rearrangement uses TRBV4-2 and TRBJ2-1; tentatively, D is TRBD1 (6 bases). Trimming pared 0 bases from V and 8 bases from J, leaving 14 bases between. The germline gives CDR1 LGHNA, CDR2 YNFKEQ. This CDR3 is 15 amino acids long. The CDR3 protein is CASSQELVRGYEQFF. The CDR3 coding sequence is TGTGCCAGCAGCCAAGAACTGGTCAGGGGCTATGAGCAGTTCTTC.

The chain combines TRBV9 with TRBJ2-7, with D hard to call. Trimming took 2 bases from V and 2 from J, leaving 32 bases between them. Germline V gene lookup returns CDR1 SGDLS and CDR2 YYNGEE. The CDR3 has 21 amino acids. As DNA, the CDR3 is TGTGCCAGCAGCGTGCACATCACCCGAACTTGGGCACCAGAATTAACCTACGAGCAGTACTTC. This sequence encodes CASSVHITRTWAPELTYEQYF.

Notes on this clone: A junction end diverges from the germline sequence, so it may reflect a read error. This chain links TRBV27 with TRBJ2-2, with 7 bases matching TRBD1. The CDR3 is made up of 13 amino acids. Germline values: CDR1 MNHEY, CDR2 SMNVEV (reference sequence). CDR3 protein: CASKQGNIGELFF. The CDR3 DNA follows: TGTGCCAGCAAACAGGGGAACATCGGGGAGCTGTTTTTT.

This clone was seen only once. The chain combines TRBV30 with TRBJ2-7, with D possibly being TRBD2 (5 bases). The CDR3 extends over 13 amino acids. V lost 3 bases and J 1 base, leaving 10 bases between the germline ends. Germline V gene data show CDR1 as GTSNPN and CDR2 as SVGIG (reference sequence). The CDR3, as DNA: TGTGCCTGGAGCGCCGGGGTGTCCTACGAGCAGTACTTC. This codes for CAWSAGVSYEQYF.

Details on this clone: This specimen includes other DNA sequences encoding the same CDR3. The rearrangement links TRBV9 to TRBJ2-3, with unresolved D. The CDR3 has 13 amino acids. In germline, CDR1 is SGDLS, CDR2 YYNGEE. V was shortened by 2 bases and J by 3 bases, with 7 bases between the two germline ends. Here the CDR3 DNA reads TGTGCCAGCAGCGTGTCGGGTACAGATACGCAGTATTTT. Translated, it gives CASSVSGTDTQYF.

This clone showed up just once. The V call is TRBV18, the J call TRBJ2-6; TRBD1 matches at 11 bases. In germline, CDR1 is KGHSH, CDR2 LQKENI. This CDR3 has 18 amino acids. With 3 bases clipped from V and 2 bases from J, the junction kept 6 bases outside the gene matches. The CDR3 bases are TGTGCCAGCTCACCGGACAGGGGGCGTCCAGCTGGGGCCAACGTCCTGACTTTC. Protein: CASSPDRGRPAGANVLTF.

The V and J genes are TRBV19 and TRBJ1-1, with D tentatively TRBD1 (6 bases). V was cut by 7 bases and J by 1 base, with 13 bases left in between. The CDR3 runs to 14 residues. CDR1 is LNHDA, CDR2 SQIVND, per germline (reference sequence). The CDR3 DNA reads as TGTGCCAGTATTTCCGGGACAAGGAACACTGAAGCTTTCTTT. Amino acids: CASISGTRNTEAFF.

The chain links TRBV18 to TRBJ2-3; tentatively, D is TRBD2 (6 bases). Germline-derived CDR1 and CDR2 are KGHSH and LQKENI. CDR3 size: 16 residues. Trimming removed 6 bases from V and 6 bases from J, with 22 bases in between. This CDR3 is CASSPQTSWVSDTQYF. CDR3 bases: TGTGCCAGCTCCCCCCAGACTAGTTGGGTGAGTGATACGCAGTATTTT.